This paragraph covers one TCR beta chain sequence. The antigen is not known. Germline assignment: CDR1 SGHRS and CDR2 YFSETQ. The CDR3 runs 16 residues. Trimming took off 1 base at V and 5 bases at J, with 18 bases between the two ends. Total RNA, at least 5.5 micrograms per sample, was extracted from PBMCs. For the second PCR, which ran for 7 to 11 cycles, a sample-barcoded 5' primer and a J-beta primer mix were used. Using its own MiXCR run on the 5' RACE reads, TCRdb lists one record per CDR3 protein. The data show about 640,000 distinct CDR3 sequences, around 54% seen once. The data were taken from a study of blood T cells in healthy people across ages. Study-level points and caveats: Donor CMV status was unknown, possibly confounding expanded clonotype changes. As naive T cell percentage varied, TCR beta diversity correlated strongly with it.

The clonotype comes from a man aged 60 to 75 in good health. The sequenced material came from blood. The chain combines TRBV5-1 with TRBJ1-2; D is ambiguous. In DNA, the CDR3 is TGCGCCAGCAGCTTGTGGGCGGCCAGGTCGGGGTATGGCTACACCTTC. Translating gives CASSLWAARSGYGYTF.